This T cell receptor beta chain was sequenced for a study of blood T cells in healthy people across ages. Through a sample-barcoded 5' primer and a J-beta primer mix, a second PCR was run for roughly 6 to 11 cycles. From the 5' RACE reads, TCRdb called clonotypes with MiXCR, one entry per CDR3 protein. This table holds some 880,000 distinct CDR3 sequences, 35% to 40% found once. This CDR3 has 13 residues. Trimming left V 8 bases short and J 1 base short, with 9 bases between. Germline-derived CDR1 and CDR2 are MDHEN and SYDVKM. The origin of this receptor is a man between 18 and 29 years old in good health. The chain carries TRBV28 and TRBJ2-4; D not resolved. Sequencing was performed on blood. The CDR3 DNA is TGTGCCAGCGCCCTCGGGGCCAAAAACATTCAGTACTTC. Translation: CASALGAKNIQYF.